The clone carrying this T cell receptor beta chain is a singleton in its sample. Its target is unknown. The assay was immunoSEQ multiplex PCR, and TCRdb's table has in-frame clones only and misses some. The table shows some 110,000 clones, with over 75% occurring only once. These data are taken from a study of T cell responses to AZD1222 COVID-19 vaccine. Whole-study context: Researchers grouped second doses given at about 4 or about 12 weeks into one pool.

Study-wide results and caveats: A mostly white British donor set with more females was recruited, and clonal diversity was possibly underestimated. Once two AZD1222 doses were given, Spike-specific TCR breadth and depth went up. Every sample of the repertoires postdated the peak T cell response.

Specimen: peripheral blood, collected on day 0 of AZD1222 vaccination. This receptor was taken from an adult in good health.

For the CDR3, the DNA is TGTGCCAGCAGCGGACCGACAGGTACTAGCACAGATACGCAGTATTTT. This gives the protein CASSGPTGTSTDTQYF. The chain carries TRBV5-5 and TRBJ2-3; tentatively, D is TRBD1 (6 bases). The CDR3 sequence is 16 residues long. Trimming pared 4 bases from V and 0 bases from J, leaving 15 bases between. The germline V gene encodes CDR1 SGHKS and CDR2 YYEKEE (reference sequence).